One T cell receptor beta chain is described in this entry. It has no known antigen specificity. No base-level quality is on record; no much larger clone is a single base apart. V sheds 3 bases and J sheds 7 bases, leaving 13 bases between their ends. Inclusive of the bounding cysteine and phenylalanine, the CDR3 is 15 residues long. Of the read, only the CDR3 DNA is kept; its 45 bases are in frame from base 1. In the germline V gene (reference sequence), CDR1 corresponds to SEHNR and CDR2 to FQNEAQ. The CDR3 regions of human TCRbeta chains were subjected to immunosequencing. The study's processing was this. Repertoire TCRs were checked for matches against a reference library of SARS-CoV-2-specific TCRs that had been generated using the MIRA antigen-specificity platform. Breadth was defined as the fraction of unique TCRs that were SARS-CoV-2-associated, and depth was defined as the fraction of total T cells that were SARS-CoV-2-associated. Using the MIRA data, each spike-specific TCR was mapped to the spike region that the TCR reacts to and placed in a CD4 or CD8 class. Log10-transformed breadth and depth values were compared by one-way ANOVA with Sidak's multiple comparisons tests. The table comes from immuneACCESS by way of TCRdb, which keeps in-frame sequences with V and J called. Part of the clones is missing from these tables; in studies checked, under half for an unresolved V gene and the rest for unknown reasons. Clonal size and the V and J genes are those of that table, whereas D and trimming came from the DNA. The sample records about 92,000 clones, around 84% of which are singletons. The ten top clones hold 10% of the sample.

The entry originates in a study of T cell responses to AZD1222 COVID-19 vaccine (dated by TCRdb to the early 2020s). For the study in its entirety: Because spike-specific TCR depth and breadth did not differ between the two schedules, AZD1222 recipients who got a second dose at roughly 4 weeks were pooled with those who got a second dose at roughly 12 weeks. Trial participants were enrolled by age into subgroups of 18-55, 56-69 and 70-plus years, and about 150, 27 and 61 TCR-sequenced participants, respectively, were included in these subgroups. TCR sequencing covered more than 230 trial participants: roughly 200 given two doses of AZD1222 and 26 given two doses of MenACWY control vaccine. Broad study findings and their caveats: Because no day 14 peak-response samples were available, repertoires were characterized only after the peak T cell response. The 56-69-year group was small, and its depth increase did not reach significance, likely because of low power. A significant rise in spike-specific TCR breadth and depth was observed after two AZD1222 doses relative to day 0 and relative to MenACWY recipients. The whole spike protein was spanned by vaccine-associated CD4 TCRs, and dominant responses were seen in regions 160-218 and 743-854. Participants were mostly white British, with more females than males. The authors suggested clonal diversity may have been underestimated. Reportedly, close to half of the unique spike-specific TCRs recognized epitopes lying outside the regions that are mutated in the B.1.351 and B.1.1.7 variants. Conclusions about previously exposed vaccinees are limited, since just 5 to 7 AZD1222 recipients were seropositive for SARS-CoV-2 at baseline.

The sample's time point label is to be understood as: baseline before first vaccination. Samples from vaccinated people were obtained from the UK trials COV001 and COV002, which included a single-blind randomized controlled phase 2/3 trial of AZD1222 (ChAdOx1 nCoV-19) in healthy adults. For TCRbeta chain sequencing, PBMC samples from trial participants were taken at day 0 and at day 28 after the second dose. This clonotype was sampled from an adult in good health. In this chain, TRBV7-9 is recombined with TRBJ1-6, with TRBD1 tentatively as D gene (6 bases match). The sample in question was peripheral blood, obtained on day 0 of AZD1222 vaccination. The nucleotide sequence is TGTGCCAGCAGCTTGGGGGGGCCTAAGAATTCACCCCTCCACTTT. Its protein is CASSLGGPKNSPLHF.